The next 14 T cell receptor beta chains were all read from a single sample in a study of shared clonotypes between healthy human individuals. Sequencing used immunoSEQ multiplex PCR; TCRdb keeps in-frame clones, though not all of them. The table records a few million clones, more than 80% of them present only once. The sequencing input was naive CD4+ T cells from PBMCs. Subset defined: CD45RA+ positively selected. The receptors stem from a young man in good health. Some clones in this sample may be carry-over from other donors' samples.

V gene TRBV5-1 combines with J gene TRBJ2-2; TRBD1 aligns across 11 bases. The V and J ends lost 3 bases and 5 bases, in that order; junction bases with no gene match: 6. The CDR3 contains 16 residues. From germline, CDR1 is SGHRS and CDR2 YFSETQ. CDR3 sequence reads: CASSSQGQGGTGELFF. The CDR3 DNA reads as TGCGCCAGCAGCTCGCAGGGACAGGGGGGAACCGGGGAGCTGTTTTTT.

The CDR3: CASSQDFDRVSPLHF. For the CDR3, the DNA is TGCGCCAGCAGCCAAGATTTCGACAGGGTTTCACCCCTCCACTTT. The J gene is TRBJ1-6, the V gene TRBV4-3, with 7 bases matching TRBD1. V was pared by 0 bases and J by 9 bases, with 5 bases of the junction left unmatched. The CDR3 spans 15 residues. The germline V gene encodes CDR1 LGHNA and CDR2 YSLEER.

The gene calls are TRBV7-9 and TRBJ1-2; perhaps TRBD1 as D (5 bases). The CDR3 loop spans 17 amino acids. Per germline, CDR1 SEHNR and CDR2 FQNEAQ (reference sequence). V shed 3 bases and J shed 3 bases, with 20 bases lying between them. This chain's CDR3 is CASSFRPGRLLDYGYTF. Here the CDR3 DNA reads TGTGCCAGCAGCTTCCGGCCAGGGAGGCTGCTGGACTATGGCTACACCTTC. Supplemented by reference TRBV7-9 and TRBJ1-2, the full variable domain reads DTGVSQNPRHKITKRGQNVTFRCDPISEHNRLYWYRQTLGQGPEFLTYFQNEAQLEKSRLLSDRFSAERPKGSFSTLEIQRTEQGDSAMYLCASSFRPGRLLDYGYTFGSGTRLTVV.

The rearrangement uses TRBV18 and TRBJ2-3; 10 bases fit TRBD1. Germline CDR1 KGHSH, CDR2 LQKENI. This CDR3 is 14 amino acids long. V lost 5 bases, J lost 4 bases, and 3 bases stayed unmatched. CDR3: CASSGQGVADTQYF. The DNA of the CDR3 is TGTGCCAGCTCAGGACAGGGGGTCGCAGATACGCAGTATTTT. The complete variable domain, with remaining parts taken from reference TRBV18 and TRBJ2-3, reads NAGVMQNPRHLVRRRGQEARLRCSPMKGHSHVYWYRQLPEEGLKFMVYLQKENIIDESGMPKERFSAEFPKEGPSILRIQQVVRGDSAAYFCASSGQGVADTQYFGPGTRLTVL.

The genes are TRBV5-4 and TRBJ1-2; D gene unclear. With 4 bases removed from V and 4 bases from J, the gap between germline ends came to 14 bases. The CDR3 totals 14 residues. The germline CDR1 and CDR2 sequences are SGHNT and YYREEE (reference sequence). Written as DNA, the CDR3 is TGTGCCAGCAGCCTATCAAAGGGAGTCTATGGCTACACCTTC. Its translation: CASSLSKGVYGYTF.

The chain carries TRBV19 and TRBJ2-2; TRBD2 agrees at 10 bases. V was clipped by 6 bases and J by 3 bases; unmatched bases: 4. The CDR3 consists of 15 residues. In germline, CDR1 is LNHDA, CDR2 SQIVND (reference sequence). CDR3 loop: CASSSLAGYTGELFF. CDR3 in DNA: TGTGCCAGTAGCTCACTAGCGGGGTACACCGGGGAGCTGTTTTTT.

Note on this clone: The sample contains more than one DNA sequence encoding this CDR3. The chain employs TRBV2 and TRBJ2-5; D may be TRBD2 (7 bases). Germline assignment: CDR1 SNHLY and CDR2 FYNNEI. CDR3 length: 12 residues. V dropped 6 bases and J dropped 4 bases, with 9 bases sitting between them. The CDR3 DNA reads as TGTGCCAGCAGCGGGGGGCGAGAGACCCAGTACTTC. This sequence encodes CASSGGRETQYF.

The chain recombines TRBV10-2 with TRBJ2-7, with 10 positions matching TRBD1. CDR1 and CDR2 from the germline V gene are WSHSY and SAAADI. Unmatched junction bases numbered 4, after V lost 7 bases and J lost 1 base. The CDR3 covers 14 residues. For the CDR3, the DNA is TGCGCCAGCATGAAGGACAGGGGGTCCTACGAGCAGTACTTC. Its protein product is CASMKDRGSYEQYF.

The chain links TRBV5-1 to TRBJ1-2; perhaps TRBD1 as D (5 bases). In germline, CDR1 is SGHRS, CDR2 YFSETQ. The ends were cut back, 3 bases at V and 1 base at J, with 7 bases in the middle. This CDR3 comprises 13 residues. As DNA, the CDR3 is TGCGCCAGCAGCTCACAGGTTAACTATGGCTACACCTTC. Its protein is CASSSQVNYGYTF.

The chain joins TRBV7-2 to TRBJ2-5; 9 nucleotides match TRBD2. The CDR3 covers 15 residues. Germline V gene sequence: CDR1 SGHTA, CDR2 FQGNSA. The ends lost 5 bases at V and 4 bases at J; junction bases unmatched: 8. In DNA, the CDR3 is TGTGCCAGCAGCCGGGGGGTAGCGGGAGTAGAGACCCAGTACTTC. It encodes CASSRGVAGVETQYF.

The chain links TRBV19 to TRBJ2-2; possibly TRBD1 or TRBD2 for D (5 bases each). There are 17 residues in the CDR3. Germline loops: CDR1 LNHDA, CDR2 SQIVND (reference sequence). V lost 1 base, J lost 6 bases, and 18 bases lay in between. The CDR3 region has the DNA TGTGCCAGTAGTATAGGCCCCAGGGAGTTCGTAGCCGGGGAGCTGTTTTTT. It encodes CASSIGPREFVAGELFF.

This clone was recorded only once. The V call is TRBV6-6, the J call TRBJ2-5; 9 bases line up with TRBD2. CDR1 and CDR2 from the germline V gene are MNHNY and SVGAGI (reference sequence). This CDR3 comprises 16 residues. The trim removed 5 bases at V and 2 bases at J, leaving 9 bases unmatched. CDR3 nucleotide sequence: TGTGCCAGCAGTCTCCCGACTAGCGGCCTGCAAGAGACCCAGTACTTC. This gives the protein CASSLPTSGLQETQYF.

The chain is built from TRBV5-1 and TRBJ2-3, with D perhaps TRBD1 (6 bases). V was clipped by 4 bases and J by 1 base, with 13 bases between them. Germline-derived CDR1 and CDR2 are SGHRS and YFSETQ. The CDR3 runs 15 residues. The CDR3 sequence is CASSPGAGGTDTQYF. DNA for the CDR3: TGCGCCAGCAGCCCCGGGGCAGGGGGCACAGATACGCAGTATTTT.

The V gene is TRBV9, the J gene TRBJ1-1; D is ambiguous. This CDR3 comprises 14 residues. Trimming took 0 bases from V and 5 from J, leaving 11 bases between them. Germline-derived CDR1 and CDR2 are SGDLS and YYNGEE. CDR3: CASSVAGGQTEAFF. In DNA, the CDR3 is TGTGCCAGCAGCGTAGCTGGAGGGCAAACTGAAGCTTTCTTT.